The text below deals with one TCR beta chain. Relative to the germline gene, one junction end is altered; a read error may explain this. Unsorted whole blood yielded blood RNA, and germline DNA was extracted as well. The data belong to a study of tumor-infiltrating lymphocytes in primary liver carcinoma. Production of TCR beta cDNA used 500 ng total RNA together with a constant-region primer. Investigators got TCR beta libraries out of three nested multiplex PCR rounds, done with slightly modified ARM-PCR. Amplification in the first two PCR rounds was performed using TRBV1-TRBV30 forward primers and a C-beta reverse primer for 10 cycles each. One entry per CDR3 protein results from TCRdb running MiXCR on the multiplex PCR reads. Among almost 200,000 distinct CDR3 sequences listed, about 65% were seen once. Germline V gene sequence: CDR1 SGHVS, CDR2 FQNEAQ. This CDR3 has 16 residues.

The chain uses TRBV7-8 and TRBJ2-5, with 13 bases aligning to TRBD2. Sequencing was carried out using peripheral blood. This receptor was identified in an older woman with primary liver carcinoma and hepatitis B virus infection. The CDR3 loop reads CVSSSTRLAGGETQYF. In DNA form, the CDR3 reads TGTGTCAGCAGCTCTACACGACTAGCGGGAGGAGAGACCCAGTACTTC. The whole variable domain, filled in from reference TRBV7-8 and TRBJ2-5, reads GAGVSQSPRYKVAKRGQDVALRCDPISGHVSLFWYQQALGQGPEFLTYFQNEAQLDKSGLPSDRFFAERPEGSVSTLKIQRTQQEDSAVYLCVSSSTRLAGGETQYFGPGTRLLVL.